One and the same sample provided the 27 T cell receptor beta chains below, sequenced in a study of cytomegalovirus exposure and HLA in healthy donors. Data came from immunoSEQ multiplex PCR; TCRdb stores just in-frame clones and leaves some out. The sample carries 150,000 to 200,000 clones, 80% to 90% recorded once. The sequenced sample consisted of PBMCs. The receptors shown here come from a woman between 18 and 29 years old in good health and CMV-seronegative.

This clone was recorded once. This sequence joins TRBV5-6 and TRBJ2-1, with TRBD1 identical over 8 bases. Germline V CDR1 and CDR2: SGHDT, YYEEEE. The CDR3 is made up of 14 amino acids. V lost 3 bases, J lost 8 bases, and 7 bases stayed unmatched. CDR3 in amino acids: CASSSRQGSHEQFF. In DNA form, the CDR3 reads TGTGCCAGCAGCTCCCGACAGGGGAGCCATGAGCAGTTCTTC.

V and J are TRBV11-2 and TRBJ2-3, with D possibly being TRBD1 (5 bases). Germline values: CDR1 SGHAT, CDR2 FQNNGV. V gave up 1 base and J gave up 1 base, with 12 bases separating them. The CDR3 loop spans 16 amino acids. The CDR3 DNA follows: TGTGCCAGCAGCTTAGTTAGGGGTAGGGGCACAGATACGCAGTATTTT. Translated, it gives CASSLVRGRGTDTQYF.

The V call is TRBV7-9, the J call TRBJ2-5; D is perhaps TRBD1 (6 bases). The CDR3 extends over 14 amino acids. V dropped 4 bases and J dropped 7 bases, with 16 bases sitting between them. CDR1 is SEHNR and CDR2 is FQNEAQ in the germline V gene (reference sequence). The chain's CDR3 is CASSSRGHPATQYF. In DNA form, the CDR3 reads TGTGCCAGCAGCTCGAGGGGACATCCGGCGACCCAGTACTTC.

The V call is TRBV2, the J call TRBJ1-4; possible D gene TRBD1, 5 bases. The CDR3 totals 11 residues. Germline-derived CDR1 and CDR2 are SNHLY and FYNNEI. Between the trimmed V and J ends, which lost 8 bases and 11 bases, there was a span of 12 bases. The CDR3 DNA is TGTGCCAGCTTTAAGGGGAACAAACTGTTTTTT. The encoded protein is CASFKGNKLFF.

The chain combines TRBV27 with TRBJ1-3; a possible D gene is TRBD1 (6 bases). Germline V gives CDR1 MNHEY, CDR2 SMNVEV (reference sequence). Trimming took 6 bases from V and 2 from J, leaving 23 bases between them. The CDR3 length is 18 residues. The CDR3 protein is CASRLFGPLGGPGNTIYF. CDR3 nucleotides: TGTGCCAGCAGGCTGTTTGGGCCTCTAGGGGGACCTGGAAACACCATATATTTT.

The chain carries TRBV4-1 and TRBJ1-2; 8 positions match TRBD1. Germline-derived CDR1 and CDR2 are MGHRA and YSYEKL. V lost 2 bases and J lost 4; bases outside the gene matches: 6. CDR3 size: 15 residues. The CDR3 is CASSQTAGGPYGYTF. The CDR3, as DNA: TGCGCCAGCAGCCAAACGGCAGGGGGCCCCTATGGCTACACCTTC.

This sequence joins TRBV5-6 and TRBJ1-1, with D tentatively TRBD1 (5 bases). Trimming cost V 4 bases and J 5 bases, with 18 bases left between them. The CDR3 consists of 15 residues. Germline lookup yields CDR1 SGHDT and CDR2 YYEEEE. CDR3 sequence: CASSRSGGGMTEAFF. The CDR3 nucleotides are TGTGCCAGCAGCCGCTCCGGCGGGGGTATGACTGAAGCTTTCTTT.

The chain carries TRBV19 and TRBJ2-1, with 7 bases identical to TRBD2. Trimming cost V 9 bases and J 2 bases; bases outside gene matches: 4. Germline assignment: CDR1 LNHDA and CDR2 SQIVND (reference sequence). This CDR3 is built from 13 residues. This CDR3 reads CASSGNPYNEQFF. In DNA form, the CDR3 reads TGTGCCAGCAGCGGGAACCCCTACAATGAGCAGTTCTTC.

J is TRBJ2-3 and V is TRBV28, with D possibly matching TRBD1 (5 bases). The V end lost 3 bases, the J end lost 3 bases, and 7 bases lay between the germline ends. The germline gives CDR1 MDHEN, CDR2 SYDVKM. There are 13 residues in the CDR3. This CDR3 is CASSFQGTDTQYF. CDR3 nucleotides: TGTGCCAGCAGTTTTCAGGGAACAGATACGCAGTATTTT. Combining the CDR3 with reference TRBV28 and TRBJ2-3 gives the whole variable domain DVKVTQSSRYLVKRTGEKVFLECVQDMDHENMFWYRQDPGLGLRLIYFSYDVKMKEKGDIPEGYSVSREKKERFSLILESASTNQTSMYLCASSFQGTDTQYFGPGTRLTVL.

This chain joins TRBV7-9 and TRBJ1-2; 8 bases line up with TRBD1. The V and J ends lost 5 bases and 3 bases, in that order; junction bases with no gene match: 5. Germline V gene sequence: CDR1 SEHNR, CDR2 FQNEAQ (reference sequence). The CDR3 length is 14 residues. The CDR3: CASSPGQGYYGYTF. CDR3 nucleotide sequence: TGTGCCAGCAGCCCCGGACAGGGTTACTATGGCTACACCTTC.

CDR3 amino acids: CASRFEGAGYGYTF. The DNA for the CDR3 is TGTGCCAGTCGTTTCGAGGGAGCGGGCTATGGCTACACCTTC. The chain recombines TRBV19 with TRBJ1-2; D not resolved. V was cut by 8 bases and J by 4 bases, with 17 bases left in between. This CDR3 is built from 14 residues. Germline V CDR1 and CDR2: LNHDA, SQIVND (reference sequence).

V gene TRBV7-8 combines with J gene TRBJ2-1, with D perhaps matching TRBD1 (6 bases). This CDR3 spans 16 amino acids. Germline values: CDR1 SGHVS, CDR2 FQNEAQ. Trimming removed 5 bases at V and 4 bases at J, with 18 bases between. CDR3 amino acids: CASSPSAWTDYNEQFF. The CDR3 bases are TGTGCCAGCAGCCCATCCGCATGGACAGATTACAATGAGCAGTTCTTC.

Remarks on this clone: The sample holds other DNA sequences that translate to the same CDR3. The V gene is TRBV5-1, the J gene TRBJ2-5, with TRBD1 identical over 8 bases. This CDR3 spans 15 amino acids. After removal of 0 bases from V and 2 bases from J, the junction contained 3 bases not matched to a gene. Per the germline V gene, CDR1 is SGHRS and CDR2 is YFSETQ. The CDR3 spells CASSLVGQGQETQYF. In DNA form, the CDR3 reads TGCGCCAGCAGCTTGGTAGGACAGGGACAAGAGACCCAGTACTTC.

This clone was counted between two and nine times. The genes are TRBV10-3 and TRBJ1-2, with D unclear. Germline V lookup: CDR1 ENHRY, CDR2 SYGVKD. The CDR3 totals 14 residues. The V end was cut by 2 bases, the J end by 6 bases, with 13 bases between. This CDR3 reads CAISERTTTDGYTF. The CDR3 DNA reads TGTGCCATCAGTGAGAGAACCACTACCGATGGCTACACCTTC.

The rearrangement links TRBV4-3 to TRBJ2-7; possibly TRBD2 for D (6 bases). Germline CDR1 reads LGHNA; CDR2 reads YSLEER. V was shortened by 0 bases and J by 3 bases, with 15 bases between the two germline ends. The CDR3 contains 16 residues. CDR3 protein: CASSQDHAGLSYEQYF. The CDR3 nucleotides are TGCGCCAGCAGCCAAGATCACGCGGGATTAAGCTACGAGCAGTACTTC.

V gene TRBV4-3 combines with J gene TRBJ2-1; 7 nucleotides line up with TRBD2. The germline V gene has CDR1 LGHNA and CDR2 YSLEER. The CDR3 length is 18 residues. V lost 0 bases and J lost 1; bases outside the gene matches: 9. As DNA, the CDR3 is TGCGCCAGCAGCCAAGAACCGAACAGCGGGGTTTCCTACAATGAGCAGTTCTTC. This encodes CASSQEPNSGVSYNEQFF.

The rearrangement uses TRBV4-2 and TRBJ1-2, with 12 nucleotides matching TRBD1. The CDR3 has 16 amino acids. The V gene's germline CDR1 is LGHNA and CDR2 YNFKEQ. J lost 5 bases, V lost 4 bases, and 8 bases had no gene match. The CDR3: CASSLEEGQGAYGYTF. CDR3 in DNA: TGTGCCAGCAGCCTCGAAGAGGGACAGGGGGCTTATGGCTACACCTTC.

V gene TRBV5-1 combines with J gene TRBJ1-2, with 8 bases matching TRBD1. V dropped 1 base and J dropped 2; count of bases not matched to a gene: 4. This CDR3 region has 15 residues. Germline assignment: CDR1 SGHRS and CDR2 YFSETQ. CDR3 residues: CASSLLQGANYGYTF. CDR3 in DNA: TGCGCCAGCAGCTTGCTCCAGGGGGCCAACTATGGCTACACCTTC.

This sequence joins TRBV27 and TRBJ2-7; the D gene is possibly TRBD1 (5 bases). Looked up from germline, CDR1 is MNHEY and CDR2 is SMNVEV (reference sequence). The CDR3 is 15 amino acids. Trimming removed 6 bases from V and 2 bases from J, with 17 bases in between. DNA of the CDR3: TGTGCCAGCAGCGCAGGCAGGGCCCTCACCTACGAGCAGTACTTC. This translates into CASSAGRALTYEQYF.

The gene calls are TRBV19 and TRBJ2-7; 8 nucleotides agree with TRBD1. The V and J ends lost 7 bases and 0 bases, in that order; junction bases with no gene match: 5. The CDR3 totals 14 residues. The V gene's germline CDR1 is LNHDA and CDR2 SQIVND (reference sequence). The CDR3 DNA reads as TGTGCCAGTACCGCAGGGGGCGGCTCCTACGAGCAGTACTTC. It specifies CASTAGGGSYEQYF.

The chain is built from TRBV9 and TRBJ2-7, with 7 bases that match TRBD2. The trim removed 0 bases at V and 2 bases at J, leaving 5 bases unmatched. The V gene's germline CDR1 is SGDLS and CDR2 YYNGEE. CDR3 length: 15 residues. CDR3 bases: TGTGCCAGCAGCGTAGATGGGGGAGGGCCCTACGAGCAGTACTTC. It specifies CASSVDGGGPYEQYF.

In this sample, this clone turned up once. The genes are TRBV5-8 and TRBJ1-5, with D possibly matching TRBD1 (5 bases). With 0 bases removed from V and 9 bases from J, the gap between germline ends came to 16 bases. Germline V gene data show CDR1 as SGHTS and CDR2 as YDEGEE. The CDR3 spans 15 residues. The CDR3 is CASSLGQFEGRPQHF. Written as DNA, the CDR3 is TGTGCCAGCAGCTTGGGACAGTTTGAAGGGCGGCCCCAGCATTTT.

The chain couples TRBV7-6 to TRBJ2-7; D might be TRBD1 (7 bases). The germline V gene has CDR1 SGHVS and CDR2 FNYEAQ. This CDR3 is 17 amino acids long. The V end lost 6 bases, the J end lost 4 bases, and 25 bases lay between the germline ends. The DNA of the CDR3 is TGTGCCAGCAGTTTGGAGGGGACCGGGACAGTTATTTACGAGCAGTACTTC. Protein product: CASSLEGTGTVIYEQYF.

The rearrangement joins TRBV5-1 to TRBJ2-7; D is perhaps TRBD1 (6 bases). The CDR3 length is 13 residues. Trimming shortened V by 4 bases and J by 0 bases, and 8 bases separated the two germline ends. Per the germline V gene, CDR1 is SGHRS and CDR2 is YFSETQ. The CDR3 coding sequence is TGCGCCAGCAGCACAGGGAGCTCCTACGAGCAGTACTTC. This sequence encodes CASSTGSSYEQYF.

The chain carries TRBV6-6 and TRBJ2-7; D remains ambiguous. CDR3 size: 13 residues. In germline, CDR1 is MNHNY, CDR2 SVGAGI (reference sequence). Trimming took 7 bases from V and 2 from J, leaving 12 bases between them. CDR3: CASTTRRAYEQYF. The DNA of the CDR3 is TGTGCCAGCACAACGCGGAGAGCCTACGAGCAGTACTTC.

This chain uses TRBV27 with TRBJ2-7; TRBD2 matches at 7 bases. The CDR3 is 15 residues long. The germline V gene has CDR1 MNHEY and CDR2 SMNVEV (reference sequence). Unmatched junction bases numbered 7, after V lost 3 bases and J lost 2 bases. CDR3 in amino acids: CASSFFPGRPYEQYF. As DNA, the CDR3 is TGTGCCAGCAGTTTCTTTCCCGGGAGGCCCTACGAGCAGTACTTC.

This clone was counted only a few times. The V and J genes are TRBV5-6 and TRBJ1-6; possible D gene TRBD1, 6 bases. V was shortened by 1 base and J by 10 bases, with 12 bases between the two germline ends. The CDR3 is 14 amino acids. The germline CDR1 and CDR2 sequences are SGHDT and YYEEEE. The CDR3 coding sequence is TGTGCCAGCAGCTTGTGGCAGGGGAACTCACCCCTCCACTTT. This codes for CASSLWQGNSPLHF.